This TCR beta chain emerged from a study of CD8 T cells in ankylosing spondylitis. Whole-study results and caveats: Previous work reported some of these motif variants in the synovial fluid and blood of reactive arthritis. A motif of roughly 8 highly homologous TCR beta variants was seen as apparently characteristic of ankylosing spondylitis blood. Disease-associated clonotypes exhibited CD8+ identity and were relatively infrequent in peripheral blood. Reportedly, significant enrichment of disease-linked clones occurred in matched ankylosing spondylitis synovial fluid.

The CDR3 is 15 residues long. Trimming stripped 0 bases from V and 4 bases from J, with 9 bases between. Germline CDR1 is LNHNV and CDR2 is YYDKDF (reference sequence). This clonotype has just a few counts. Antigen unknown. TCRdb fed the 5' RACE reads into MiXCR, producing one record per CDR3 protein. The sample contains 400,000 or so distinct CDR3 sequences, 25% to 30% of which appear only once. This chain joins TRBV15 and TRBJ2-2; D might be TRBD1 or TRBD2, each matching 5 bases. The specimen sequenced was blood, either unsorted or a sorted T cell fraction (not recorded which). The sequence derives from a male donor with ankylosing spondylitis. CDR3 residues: CATSRDLGVTGELFF. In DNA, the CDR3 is TGTGCCACCAGCAGAGATCTGGGGGTCACCGGGGAGCTGTTTTTT. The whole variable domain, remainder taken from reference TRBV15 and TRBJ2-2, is DAMVIQNPRYQVTQFGKPVTLSCSQTLNHNVMYWYQQKSSQAPKLLFHYYDKDFNNEADTPDNFQSRRPNTSFCFLDIRSPGLGDTAMYLCATSRDLGVTGELFFGEGSRLTVL.